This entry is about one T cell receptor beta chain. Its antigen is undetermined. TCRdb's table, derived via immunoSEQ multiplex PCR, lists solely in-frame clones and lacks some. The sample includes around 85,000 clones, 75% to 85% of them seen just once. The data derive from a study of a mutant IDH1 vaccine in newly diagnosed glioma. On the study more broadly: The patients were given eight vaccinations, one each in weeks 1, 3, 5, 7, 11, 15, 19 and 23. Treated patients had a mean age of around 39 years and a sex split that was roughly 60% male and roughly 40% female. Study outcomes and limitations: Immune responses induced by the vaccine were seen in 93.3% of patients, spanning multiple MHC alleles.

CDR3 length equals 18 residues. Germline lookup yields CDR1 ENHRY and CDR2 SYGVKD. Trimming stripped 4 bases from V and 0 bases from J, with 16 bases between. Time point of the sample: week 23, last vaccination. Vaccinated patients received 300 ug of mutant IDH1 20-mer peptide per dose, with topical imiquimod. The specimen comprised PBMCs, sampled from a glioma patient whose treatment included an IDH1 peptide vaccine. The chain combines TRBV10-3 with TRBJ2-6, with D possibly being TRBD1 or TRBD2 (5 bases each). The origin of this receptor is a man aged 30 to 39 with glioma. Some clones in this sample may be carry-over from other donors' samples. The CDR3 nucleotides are TGTGCCATCAGTGCCCCCCAGGGACCCCGCTCTGGGGCCAACGTCCTGACTTTC. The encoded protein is CAISAPQGPRSGANVLTF.